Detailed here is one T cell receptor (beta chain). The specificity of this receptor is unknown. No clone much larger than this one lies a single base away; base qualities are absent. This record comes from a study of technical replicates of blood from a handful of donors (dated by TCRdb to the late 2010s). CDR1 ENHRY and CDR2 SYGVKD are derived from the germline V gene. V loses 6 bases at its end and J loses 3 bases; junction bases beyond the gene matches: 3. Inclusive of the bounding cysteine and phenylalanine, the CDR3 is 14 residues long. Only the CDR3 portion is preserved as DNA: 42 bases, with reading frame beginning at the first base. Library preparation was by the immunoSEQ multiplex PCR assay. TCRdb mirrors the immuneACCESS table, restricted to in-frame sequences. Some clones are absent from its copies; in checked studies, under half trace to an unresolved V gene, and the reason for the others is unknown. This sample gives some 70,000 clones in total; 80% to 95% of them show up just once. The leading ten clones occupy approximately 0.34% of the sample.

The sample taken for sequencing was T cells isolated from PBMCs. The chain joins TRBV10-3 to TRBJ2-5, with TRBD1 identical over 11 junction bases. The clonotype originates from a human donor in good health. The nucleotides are TGTGCCATCAGGAGGACAGGGGGCGAAGAGACCCAGTACTTC. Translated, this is CAIRRTGGEETQYF.